This TCR beta chain is drawn from a study of identical twins. This clonotype was recorded a few times. MiXCR was run by TCRdb on the 5' RACE reads, yielding one entry per CDR3 protein. The sample lists 500,000 to 650,000 distinct CDR3 sequences, just over 7% seen once, with roughly 1.6% in the top ten. These data were also filed under a second study, of yellow fever vaccine responses in identical twins.

This TCR derives from a woman aged 18-29 years in good health. The sequenced sample was PBMCs.

The CDR3 region has the DNA TGCAGTGCTAGAGATCTTTCGCGGGATCAAGAGACCCAGTACTTC. This sequence encodes CSARDLSRDQETQYF. The chain carries TRBV20-1 and TRBJ2-5; tentatively, D is TRBD2 (6 bases). The V end was cut by 0 bases, the J end by 2 bases, with 13 bases between. CDR3 length: 15 amino acids. In germline, CDR1 is DFQATT, CDR2 SNEGSKA (reference sequence).